This TCR beta chain stems from a study of blood T cell repertoires in COVID-19. Study as a whole: Samples taken during acute and convalescent COVID-19 were collected in the United States, Italy and Spain.

With 6 bases removed from V and 0 bases from J, the gap between germline ends came to 9 bases. CDR3 length equals 13 residues. The assay was immunoSEQ multiplex PCR, and TCRdb's table has in-frame clones only and misses some. The sample holds more than 65,000 clones; 79% are singletons and the top ten take roughly 50%. This clonotype was sampled from a human donor in a cohort sampled during active COVID-19. The chain uses TRBV12-3 or TRBV12-4 and TRBJ2-7, with D possibly TRBD2 on 6 matching bases. Sequencing was performed on peripheral blood. The CDR3 DNA reads TGTGCCAGCAGCCCAGCGGGCTCCTACGAGCAGTACTTC. This gives the protein CASSPAGSYEQYF.